This is a list of T cell receptor beta chains from one sample in a study of shared clonotypes between healthy human individuals. Clones were read by immunoSEQ multiplex PCR, and TCRdb kept only the in-frame ones, dropping some. The sample lists about 590,000 clones, just under 97% seen once, with over 0.09% in the top ten. Sequencing input: naive CD8+ T cells sorted from blood. These receptors originate from a woman younger than 45 in good health. Each CDR3 is given with its conserved first and last residue. Fields, in order: clone size, V gene, J gene, D gene, CDR3 DNA, CDR3 protein. The D gene is left open where the match is weak. A clone size is listed for some rows: how often the clone was seen (once, few, many), or a class if it is expanded.

>NA|TRBV27|TRBJ1-1|TRBD1
TGTGCCAGCAGTCCGTCGACAGGGGTGCAGAACACTGAAGCTTTCTTT
CASSPSTGVQNTEAFF
>NA|TRBV2|TRBJ1-2|NA
TGTGCCAGCAGTGAAGGGGGACATAACTATGGCTACACCTTC
CASSEGGHNYGYTF
>once|TRBV10-2|TRBJ2-7|NA
TGCGCCAGCAGTGCCCCCTACGAGCAGTACTTC
CASSAPYEQYF
>NA|TRBV27|TRBJ2-2|NA
TGTGCCAGCAGTACCTCTGGCACCGGGGAGCTGTTTTTT
CASSTSGTGELFF
>NA|TRBV6-5|TRBJ1-1|TRBD1
TGTGCCAGCAGTTACACGCCAACAGGGGACACTGAAGCTTTCTTT
CASSYTPTGDTEAFF
>NA|TRBV7-9|TRBJ1-1|NA
TGTGCCAGCAGCCCCAGGGGTTCGGACACTGAAGCTTTCTTT
CASSPRGSDTEAFF
>NA|TRBV9|TRBJ2-1|NA
TGTGCCAGCAGCGTAGTATCCGGGGATGAGCAGTTCTTC
CASSVVSGDEQFF
>once|TRBV5-4|TRBJ2-7|NA
TGTGCCAGCAGCTCGGTGGGGGAGCAGTACTTC
CASSSVGEQYF
>NA|TRBV27|TRBJ1-2|TRBD1
TGTGCCAGCAGTTCGCTACAGGGGGCCGGTGGCTACACCTTC
CASSSLQGAGGYTF
>once|TRBV15|TRBJ2-7|NA
TGTGCCACCAGCAGAGATACAGGACCCTACGAGCAGTACTTC
CATSRDTGPYEQYF
>once|TRBV6-5|TRBJ2-2|TRBD1
TGTGCCAGCAGCTCGGGACAGGAGTTTGCCGGGGAGCTGTTTTTT
CASSSGQEFAGELFF
>NA|TRBV6-4|TRBJ2-1|NA
TGTGCCAGCAGTGAGTCCAGCGGGTCCTACAATGAGCAGTTCTTC
CASSESSGSYNEQFF
>NA|TRBV11-3|TRBJ2-5|NA
TGTGCCAGCAGCTTAAAGGTAACCGGACAGAAAGAGACCCAGTACTTC
CASSLKVTGQKETQYF
>NA|TRBV19|TRBJ2-7|NA
TGTGCCGTCCATTTTCGGGAGCAGTACTTC
CAVHFREQYF
>NA|TRBV6-4|TRBJ2-5|NA
TGTGCCAGCAGACCCCGGACAGGGAGGGGGCAAGAGACCCAGTACTTC
CASRPRTGRGQETQYF
>NA|TRBV27|TRBJ1-1|TRBD1
TGTGCCAGCAGTTGGACAGGCATGAACACTGAAGCTTTCTTT
CASSWTGMNTEAFF
>NA|TRBV4-1|TRBJ1-5|NA
TGCGCCAGCAGCCAAGCGGCAGAAAGCCTTAGCTCACGTAGCAATCAGCCCCAGCATTTT
CASSQAAESLSSRSNQPQHF
>NA|TRBV6-5|TRBJ1-6|TRBD1
TGTGCCAGCAGTCCCGGGACAGGGGGTTCACCCCTCCACTTT
CASSPGTGGSPLHF
>once|TRBV5-5|TRBJ2-2|TRBD2
TGTGCCAGCAGCTGGGAGACTAGCGGGGGTGCCGGGGAGCTGTTTTTT
CASSWETSGGAGELFF
>NA|TRBV5-4|TRBJ2-7|NA
TGTGCCAGCAGCAACGGGATCCACGAGCAGTACTTC
CASSNGIHEQYF